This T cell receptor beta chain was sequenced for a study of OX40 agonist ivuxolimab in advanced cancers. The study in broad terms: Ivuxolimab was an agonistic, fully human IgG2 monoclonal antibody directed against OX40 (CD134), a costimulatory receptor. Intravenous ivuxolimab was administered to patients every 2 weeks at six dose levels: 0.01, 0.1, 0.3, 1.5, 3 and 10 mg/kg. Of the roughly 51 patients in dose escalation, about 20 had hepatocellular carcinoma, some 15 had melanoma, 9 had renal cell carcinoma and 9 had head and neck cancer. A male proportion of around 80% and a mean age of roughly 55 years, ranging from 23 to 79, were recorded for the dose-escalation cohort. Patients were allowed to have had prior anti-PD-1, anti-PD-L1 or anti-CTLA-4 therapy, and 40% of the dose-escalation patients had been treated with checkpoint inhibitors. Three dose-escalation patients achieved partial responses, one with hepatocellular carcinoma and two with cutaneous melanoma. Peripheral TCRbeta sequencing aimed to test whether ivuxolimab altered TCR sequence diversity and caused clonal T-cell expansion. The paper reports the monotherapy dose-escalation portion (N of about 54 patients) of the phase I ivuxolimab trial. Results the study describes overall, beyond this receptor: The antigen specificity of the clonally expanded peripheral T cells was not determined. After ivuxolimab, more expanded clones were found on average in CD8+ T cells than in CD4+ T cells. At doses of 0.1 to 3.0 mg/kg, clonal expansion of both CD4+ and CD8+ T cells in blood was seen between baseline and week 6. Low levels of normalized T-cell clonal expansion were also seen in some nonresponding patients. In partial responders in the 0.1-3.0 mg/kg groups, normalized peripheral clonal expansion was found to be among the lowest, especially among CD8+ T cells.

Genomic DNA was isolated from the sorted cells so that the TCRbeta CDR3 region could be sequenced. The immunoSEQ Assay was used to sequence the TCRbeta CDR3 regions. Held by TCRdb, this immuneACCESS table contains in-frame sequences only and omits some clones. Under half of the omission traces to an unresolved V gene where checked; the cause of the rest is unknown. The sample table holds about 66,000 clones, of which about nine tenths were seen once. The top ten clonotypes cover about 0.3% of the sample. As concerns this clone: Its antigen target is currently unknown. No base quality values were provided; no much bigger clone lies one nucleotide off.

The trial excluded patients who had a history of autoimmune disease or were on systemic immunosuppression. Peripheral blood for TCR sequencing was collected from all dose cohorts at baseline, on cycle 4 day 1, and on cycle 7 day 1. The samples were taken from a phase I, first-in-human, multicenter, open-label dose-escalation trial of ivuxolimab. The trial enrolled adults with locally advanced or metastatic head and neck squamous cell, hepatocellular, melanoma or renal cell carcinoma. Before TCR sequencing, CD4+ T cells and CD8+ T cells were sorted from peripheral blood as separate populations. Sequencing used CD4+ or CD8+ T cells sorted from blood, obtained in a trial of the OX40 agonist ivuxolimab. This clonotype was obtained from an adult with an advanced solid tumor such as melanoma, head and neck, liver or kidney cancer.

The CDR3 corresponds to CASSLGTGSNYGYTF. The DNA is as follows: TGTGCCAGCAGCTTAGGGACAGGCTCTAACTATGGCTACACCTTC. This receptor chain uses TRBV7-2 and TRBJ1-2, and TRBD1 matches 7 of the central bases. V lost 1 base and J lost 0 bases, and the count of bases not matched to a germline gene is 2. The CDR3 covers 15 residues, taking in both the cysteine and the phenylalanine. Just CDR3 DNA is preserved here, 45 bases in frame from base 1. CDR1 and CDR2, per the germline V gene, are SGHTA and FQGNSA.